This T cell receptor beta chain emerged from a study of blood T cell repertoires in COVID-19. Per the original methods: Reference gene primer amplification in the assay estimated nucleated cell counts. The data were produced by immunoSEQ multiplex PCR, yet TCRdb's version contains in-frame clones alone and is incomplete. Clonal size and the V and J genes are those of that table, whereas D and trimming came from the DNA. Of 200,000 or so clones in the sample, around nine tenths were seen once. Allocation to cohorts depended on clinical history reported by the participants. This CDR3 comprises 11 residues. Unmatched junction bases numbered 8, after V lost 8 bases and J lost 14 bases. Germline lookup yields CDR1 LNHDA and CDR2 SQIVND (reference sequence).

V usage is TRBV19 and J usage is TRBJ1-3; TRBD1 matches 8 bases. This TCR was sampled from a man aged 25 to 40 in a cohort exposed to, infected with or recovered from COVID-19 (not recorded which). Source material: PBMCs or T cells enriched from blood (not recorded which). CDR3 residues: CASQAAGQVYF. The CDR3 DNA is TGTGCCAGTCAGGCCGCGGGACAGGTATATTTT.